This T cell receptor (beta chain) was recorded in a study of T cell repertoires in cytomegalovirus infection. Losses at the gene ends were 6 bases for V and 5 bases for J; bases not matched to a gene: 12. Germline loops: CDR1 SGHTA, CDR2 FQGNSA. The CDR3 sequence is 15 residues long. Study results and limitations: HLA-C-restricted CMV clonotypes gave the most frequent clonotype in two of eight donors.

This clonotype was counted at least ten times. No antigen is known for it. TCRdb re-derived calls from the reads in MiXCR, one entry per CDR3 protein. The table lists about 310,000 distinct CDR3 sequences, 15% to 20% of them singletons. The sequenced sample consisted of PBMCs. The chain joins TRBV7-2 to TRBJ2-5, with 7 bases that match TRBD2. This TCR was sampled from a human donor in good health (CMV status not recorded). Some clones in this sample may be carry-over from other donors' samples. The CDR3 loop is CASRGGGVLGETQYF. The CDR3 coding sequence is TGTGCCAGCAGGGGGGGAGGGGTCTTAGGTGAGACCCAGTACTTC.